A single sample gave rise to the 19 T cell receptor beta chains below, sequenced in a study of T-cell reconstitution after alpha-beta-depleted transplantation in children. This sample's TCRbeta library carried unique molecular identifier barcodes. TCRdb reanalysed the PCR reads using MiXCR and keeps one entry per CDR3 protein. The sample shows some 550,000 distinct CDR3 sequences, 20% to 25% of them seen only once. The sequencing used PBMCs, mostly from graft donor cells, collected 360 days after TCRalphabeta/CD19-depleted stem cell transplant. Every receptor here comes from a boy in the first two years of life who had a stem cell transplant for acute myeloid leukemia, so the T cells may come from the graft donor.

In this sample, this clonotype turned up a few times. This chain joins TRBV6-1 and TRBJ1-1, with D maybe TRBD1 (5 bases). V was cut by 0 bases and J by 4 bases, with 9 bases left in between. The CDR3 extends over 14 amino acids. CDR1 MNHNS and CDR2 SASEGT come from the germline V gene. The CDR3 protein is CASSEAGHITEAFF. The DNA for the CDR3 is TGTGCCAGCAGTGAAGCGGGGCATATCACTGAAGCTTTCTTT.

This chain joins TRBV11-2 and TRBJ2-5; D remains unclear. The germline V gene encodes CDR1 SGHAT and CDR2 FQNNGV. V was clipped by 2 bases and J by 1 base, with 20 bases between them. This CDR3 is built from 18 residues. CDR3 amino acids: CASSLRPLPAHFQETQYF. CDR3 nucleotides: TGTGCCAGCAGCTTAAGGCCCCTCCCGGCCCATTTCCAAGAGACCCAGTACTTC.

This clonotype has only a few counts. DNA for the CDR3: TGCGCCAGCAGCCGCACCCTACTAGCGGGGGCGGATAATGAGCAGTTCTTC. It yields the protein CASSRTLLAGADNEQFF. The chain links TRBV4-1 to TRBJ2-1, with TRBD2 matching over 11 bases. V shed 4 bases, J shed 7 bases, and the junction held 12 bases outside the gene matches. The CDR3 spans 17 residues. Germline loops: CDR1 MGHRA, CDR2 YSYEKL.

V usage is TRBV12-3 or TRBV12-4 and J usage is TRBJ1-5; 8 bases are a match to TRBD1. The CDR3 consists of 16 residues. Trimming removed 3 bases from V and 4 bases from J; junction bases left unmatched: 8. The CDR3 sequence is CASSFTGGGPNQPQHF. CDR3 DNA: TGTGCCAGCAGTTTTACAGGGGGTGGGCCTAATCAGCCCCAGCATTTT.

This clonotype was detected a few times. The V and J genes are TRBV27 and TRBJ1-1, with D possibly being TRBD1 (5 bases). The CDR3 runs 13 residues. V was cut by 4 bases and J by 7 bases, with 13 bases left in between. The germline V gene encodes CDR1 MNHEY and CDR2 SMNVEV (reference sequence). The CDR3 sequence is CASSYGSTGEAFF. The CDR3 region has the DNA TGTGCCAGCAGTTACGGGAGTACAGGTGAAGCTTTCTTT.

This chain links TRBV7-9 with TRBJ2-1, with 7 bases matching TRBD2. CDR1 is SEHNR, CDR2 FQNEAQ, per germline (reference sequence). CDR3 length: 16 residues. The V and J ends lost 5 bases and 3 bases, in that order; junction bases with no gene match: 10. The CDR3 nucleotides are TGTGCCAGCAGCACCCTAGCGGCCCTTTTCTACAATGAGCAGTTCTTC. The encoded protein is CASSTLAALFYNEQFF.

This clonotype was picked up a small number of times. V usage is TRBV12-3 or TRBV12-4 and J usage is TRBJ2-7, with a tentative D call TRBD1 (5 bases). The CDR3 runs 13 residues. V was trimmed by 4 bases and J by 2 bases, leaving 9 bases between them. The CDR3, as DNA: TGTGCCAGCAGTTCTGACAGAACCTACGAGCAGTACTTC. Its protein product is CASSSDRTYEQYF.

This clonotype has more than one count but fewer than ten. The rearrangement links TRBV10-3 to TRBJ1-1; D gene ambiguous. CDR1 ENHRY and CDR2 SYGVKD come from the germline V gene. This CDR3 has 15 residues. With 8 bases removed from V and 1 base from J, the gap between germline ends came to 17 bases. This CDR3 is CAISTPTDGNTEAFF. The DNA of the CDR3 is TGTGCCATCTCAACCCCGACTGACGGGAACACTGAAGCTTTCTTT.

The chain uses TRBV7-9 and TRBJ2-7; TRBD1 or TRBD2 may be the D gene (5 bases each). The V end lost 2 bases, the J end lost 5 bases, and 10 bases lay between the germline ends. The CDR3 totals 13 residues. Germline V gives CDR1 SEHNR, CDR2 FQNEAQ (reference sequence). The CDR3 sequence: CASSLPSGHEQYV. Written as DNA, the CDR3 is TGTGCCAGCAGCTTACCCTCGGGACACGAGCAGTACGTC.

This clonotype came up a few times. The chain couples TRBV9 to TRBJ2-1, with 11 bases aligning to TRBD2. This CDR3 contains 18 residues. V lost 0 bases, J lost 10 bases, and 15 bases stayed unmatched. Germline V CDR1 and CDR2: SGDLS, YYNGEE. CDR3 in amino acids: CASSVAGVAGGLRREQFF. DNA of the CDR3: TGTGCCAGCAGCGTAGCTGGGGTAGCGGGGGGGCTTCGGAGAGAGCAGTTCTTC. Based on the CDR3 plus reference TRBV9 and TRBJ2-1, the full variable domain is DSGVTQTPKHLITATGQRVTLRCSPRSGDLSVYWYQQSLDQGLQFLIQYYNGEERAKGNILERFSAQQFPDLHSELNLSSLELGDSALYFCASSVAGVAGGLRREQFFGPGTRLTVL.

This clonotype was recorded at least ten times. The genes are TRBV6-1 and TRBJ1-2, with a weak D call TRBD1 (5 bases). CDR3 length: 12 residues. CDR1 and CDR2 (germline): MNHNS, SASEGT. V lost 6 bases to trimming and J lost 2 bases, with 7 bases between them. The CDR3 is CASRWTNYGYTF. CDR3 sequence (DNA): TGTGCCAGCAGATGGACAAACTATGGCTACACCTTC.

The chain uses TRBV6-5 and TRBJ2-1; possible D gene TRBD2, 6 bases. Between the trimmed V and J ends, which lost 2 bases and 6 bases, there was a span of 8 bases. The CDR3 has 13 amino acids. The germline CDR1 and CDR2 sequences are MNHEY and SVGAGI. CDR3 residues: CASSYSGFNEQFF. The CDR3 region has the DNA TGTGCCAGCAGTTACAGCGGGTTCAATGAGCAGTTCTTC.

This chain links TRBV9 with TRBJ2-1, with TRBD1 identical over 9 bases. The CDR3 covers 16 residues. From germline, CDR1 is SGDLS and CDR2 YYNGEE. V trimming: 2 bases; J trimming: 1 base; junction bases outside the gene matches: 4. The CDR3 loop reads CASSVTGQGSYNEQFF. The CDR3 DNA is TGTGCCAGCAGCGTGACAGGACAGGGGTCCTACAATGAGCAGTTCTTC.

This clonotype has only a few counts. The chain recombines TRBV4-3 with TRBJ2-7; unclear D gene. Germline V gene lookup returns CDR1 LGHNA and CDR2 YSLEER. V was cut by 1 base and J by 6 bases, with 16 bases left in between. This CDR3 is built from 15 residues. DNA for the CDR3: TGCGCCAGCAGCCAAGGTAATTCGGAGTTCGGCGAGCAGTACTTC. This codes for CASSQGNSEFGEQYF.

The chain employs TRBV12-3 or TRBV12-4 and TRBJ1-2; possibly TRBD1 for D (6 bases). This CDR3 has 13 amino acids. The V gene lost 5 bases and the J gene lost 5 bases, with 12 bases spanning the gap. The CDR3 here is CASSPQGTYGYTF. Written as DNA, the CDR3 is TGTGCCAGCAGTCCGCAGGGGACGTATGGCTACACCTTC.

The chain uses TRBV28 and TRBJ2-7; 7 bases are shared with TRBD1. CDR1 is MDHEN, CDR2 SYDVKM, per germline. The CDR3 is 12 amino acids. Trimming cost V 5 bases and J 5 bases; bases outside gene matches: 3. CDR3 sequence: CASSITGDEQYF. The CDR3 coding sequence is TGTGCCAGCAGTATAACAGGGGACGAGCAGTACTTC.

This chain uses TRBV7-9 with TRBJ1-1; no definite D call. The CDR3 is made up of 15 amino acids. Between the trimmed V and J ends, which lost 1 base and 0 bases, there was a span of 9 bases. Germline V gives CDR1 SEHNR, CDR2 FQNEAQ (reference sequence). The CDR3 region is CASSLGSGLNTEAFF. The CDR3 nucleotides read TGTGCCAGCAGCTTAGGATCGGGTTTGAACACTGAAGCTTTCTTT.

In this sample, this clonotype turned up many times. CDR3 sequence reads: CASFGTVGTGELFF. The CDR3 DNA sequence: TGCGCCAGCTTCGGGACGGTGGGGACCGGGGAGCTGTTTTTT. This chain joins TRBV5-1 and TRBJ2-2; D might be TRBD1 or TRBD2, each matching 5 bases. In germline, CDR1 is SGHRS, CDR2 YFSETQ. This CDR3 is 14 amino acids long. The germline V and J ends were trimmed by 7 bases and 5 bases, with 15 bases remaining between them.

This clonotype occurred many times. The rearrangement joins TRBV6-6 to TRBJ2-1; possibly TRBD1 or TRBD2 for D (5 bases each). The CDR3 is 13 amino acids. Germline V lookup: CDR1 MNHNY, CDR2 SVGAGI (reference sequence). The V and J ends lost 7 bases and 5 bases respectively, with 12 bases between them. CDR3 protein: CASKWDGDNEQFF. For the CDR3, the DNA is TGTGCCAGCAAGTGGGACGGGGACAATGAGCAGTTCTTC.